The 22 T cell receptor beta chains reported below all come from one sample, sequenced in a study of blood T cell repertoires in COVID-19. Method: immunoSEQ multiplex PCR; TCRdb's copy keeps in-frame clones and lacks some. The repertoire holds roughly 320,000 clones, with 85% to 95% as singletons. The specimen was PBMCs or T cells enriched from blood (not recorded which). The source of these receptors is a woman aged 30 to 39 who had been exposed to COVID-19.

The chain has TRBV25-1 and TRBJ1-2; 7 bases align to TRBD1. V lost 2 bases, J lost 5 bases, and 5 bases stayed unmatched. The CDR3 is 14 residues long. Germline V lookup: CDR1 MGHDK, CDR2 SYGVNS. The CDR3 sequence is CASSEQGVGYGYTF. For the CDR3, the DNA is TGTGCCAGCAGTGAACAGGGGGTAGGGTATGGCTACACCTTC.

The CDR3 sequence: CASSPLSRDPDTQYF. The DNA for the CDR3 is TGTGCCAGCTCACCACTATCCAGGGATCCAGATACGCAGTATTTT. This rearrangement joins TRBV18 to TRBJ2-3; perhaps TRBD1 as D (5 bases). The CDR3 totals 15 residues. Germline V lookup: CDR1 KGHSH, CDR2 LQKENI. The germline V and J ends were trimmed by 1 base and 4 bases, with 12 bases remaining between them.

CDR3 in DNA: TGCAGCGTCCAAGGACAGGGCCCCTACGAGCAGTACTTC. This sequence encodes CSVQGQGPYEQYF. V usage is TRBV29-1 and J usage is TRBJ2-7; TRBD1 matches at 8 bases. Germline values: CDR1 SQVTM, CDR2 ANQGSEA. J gave up 2 bases and V 6 bases, and 6 bases lay outside the gene matches. CDR3 size: 13 residues.

The CDR3 reads CASSSGQATDTQYF. In DNA, the CDR3 is TGTGCCAGCAGCTCCGGACAGGCCACAGATACGCAGTATTTT. The V gene is TRBV5-4, the J gene TRBJ2-3; 7 nucleotides agree with TRBD1. Trimming cost V 3 bases and J 2 bases; bases outside gene matches: 3. The CDR3 covers 14 residues. Germline CDR1 and CDR2: SGHNT and YYREEE (reference sequence).

The genes are TRBV29-1 and TRBJ1-5; possible D gene TRBD1, 5 bases. Per germline, CDR1 SQVTM and CDR2 ANQGSEA. The V end was cut by 6 bases, the J end by 2 bases, with 20 bases between. This CDR3 comprises 16 residues. CDR3 loop: CSVVLAGTIGNQPQHF. The CDR3 nucleotides are TGCAGCGTGGTTCTCGCGGGGACTATTGGCAATCAGCCCCAGCATTTT.

The chain uses TRBV3-1 (or the pseudogene TRBV3-2) and TRBJ1-2; D perhaps matches TRBD1 (6 bases). The V gene's germline CDR1 is LGHDT and CDR2 YNNKEL (reference sequence). V was cut by 4 bases and J by 2 bases, with 17 bases left in between. The CDR3 loop spans 16 amino acids. CDR3 nucleotides: TGTGCCAGCAGCCCCGGGGGGCTTAGGTGGAACTATGGCTACACCTTC. It specifies CASSPGGLRWNYGYTF.

This clone has a single count. The J gene is TRBJ2-5, the V gene TRBV7-8; TRBD2 aligns across 13 bases. Germline trimming cut 4 bases from V and 4 bases from J; bases unmatched to any gene: 12. Germline V lookup: CDR1 SGHVS, CDR2 FQNEAQ. The CDR3 sequence is 18 residues long. CDR3 DNA: TGTGCCAGCAGCTACGGGGGACTAGCGGGGTGGCTGGGAGAGACCCAGTACTTC. Protein sequence: CASSYGGLAGWLGETQYF.

V gene TRBV9 combines with J gene TRBJ1-2; 7 nucleotides line up with TRBD1. V lost 3 bases to trimming and J lost 1 base; unmatched junction nucleotides: 6. Germline V gives CDR1 SGDLS, CDR2 YYNGEE. The length of the CDR3 is 15 residues. The DNA for the CDR3 is TGTGCCAGCAGCGCCAGACAGGGCCTTAACTATGGCTACACCTTC. Protein: CASSARQGLNYGYTF.

The V and J genes are TRBV18 and TRBJ1-4, with 7 bases aligning to TRBD1. Looked up from germline, CDR1 is KGHSH and CDR2 is LQKENI. This CDR3 is built from 14 residues. J lost 8 bases, V lost 4 bases, and 7 bases had no gene match. The CDR3 DNA follows: TGTGCCAGCTCACACAGGGGCGGGAGGGAAAAACTGTTTTTT. Its protein is CASSHRGGREKLFF. Full variable domain (remainder filled in from reference TRBV18 and TRBJ1-4): NAGVMQNPRHLVRRRGQEARLRCSPMKGHSHVYWYRQLPEEGLKFMVYLQKENIIDESGMPKERFSAEFPKEGPSILRIQQVVRGDSAAYFCASSHRGGREKLFFGSGTQLSVL.

The chain is built from TRBV2 and TRBJ2-3; D gene unclear. Between the trimmed V and J ends, which lost 4 bases and 2 bases, there was a span of 10 bases. Per the germline V gene, CDR1 is SNHLY and CDR2 is FYNNEI. The CDR3 loop spans 14 amino acids. The CDR3 spells CASSATRFTDTQYF. The CDR3 DNA reads TGTGCCAGCAGTGCGACTCGGTTCACAGATACGCAGTATTTT.

The chain couples TRBV4-3 to TRBJ1-6, with 8 bases aligning to TRBD1. The V and J ends lost 0 bases and 10 bases, in that order; junction bases with no gene match: 5. This CDR3 has 15 residues. Germline V CDR1 and CDR2: LGHNA, YSLEER. CDR3 in DNA: TGCGCCAGCAGCCAAGATAGAACAGGGGGATCACCCCTCCACTTT. Translation: CASSQDRTGGSPLHF.

This chain connects TRBV6-1 to TRBJ2-5; TRBD2 matches 9 bases. There are 15 residues in the CDR3. Trimming removed 3 bases from V and 1 base from J; junction bases left unmatched: 3. In germline, CDR1 is MNHNS, CDR2 SASEGT. CDR3 in DNA: TGTGCCAGCAGTGAGGGTAGCGGGGGCCAAGAGACCCAGTACTTC. This codes for CASSEGSGGQETQYF.

The chain is built from TRBV30 and TRBJ2-3; TRBD2 matches 16 bases. CDR3 length equals 16 residues. Unmatched junction bases numbered 7, after V lost 8 bases and J lost 2 bases. CDR1 GTSNPN and CDR2 SVGIG come from the germline V gene (reference sequence). CDR3 DNA sequence: TGTGCCCGGACTGGGACTAGCGGGGGGGCCACAGATACGCAGTATTTT. This encodes CARTGTSGGATDTQYF. Full variable domain (remainder filled in from reference TRBV30 and TRBJ2-3): SQTIHQWPATLVQPVGSPLSLECTVEGTSNPNLYWYRQAAGRGLQLLFYSVGIGQISSEVPQNLSASRPQDRQFILSSKKLLLSDSGFYLCARTGTSGGATDTQYFGPGTRLTVL.

The chain carries TRBV25-1 and TRBJ2-7, with D tentatively TRBD1 (5 bases). This CDR3 region has 16 residues. The V gene's germline CDR1 is MGHDK and CDR2 SYGVNS. V dropped 0 bases and J dropped 4 bases, with 16 bases sitting between them. CDR3 sequence reads: CASSEYSGWGVYEQYF. The DNA of the CDR3 is TGTGCCAGCAGTGAATATTCAGGGTGGGGCGTTTACGAGCAGTACTTC.

V is TRBV29-1 and J is TRBJ1-4; D is ambiguous. The CDR3 has 15 amino acids. Germline V CDR1 and CDR2: SQVTM, ANQGSEA. With 5 bases removed from V and 0 bases from J, the gap between germline ends came to 13 bases. CDR3 sequence: CSVTGITATNEKLFF. As DNA, the CDR3 is TGCAGCGTTACCGGGATTACAGCAACTAATGAAAAACTGTTTTTT.

The chain carries TRBV5-8 and TRBJ1-2, with 9 positions matching TRBD1. The CDR3 is made up of 13 amino acids. V was clipped by 4 bases and J by 8 bases; unmatched bases: 6. Germline V gives CDR1 SGHTS, CDR2 YDEGEE. The CDR3 DNA reads as TGTGCCAGCAGCCCACAGGGGGCGCGGGGCTACACCTTC. Its translation: CASSPQGARGYTF.

The CDR3 sequence is CASSLAVGDYGYTF. In nucleotides, the CDR3 is TGTGCCAGCAGCTTGGCGGTAGGGGACTATGGCTACACCTTC. V usage is TRBV5-4 and J usage is TRBJ1-2; the D gene is possibly TRBD1 (5 bases). The CDR3 contains 14 residues. From germline, CDR1 is SGHNT and CDR2 YYREEE (reference sequence). V was trimmed by 0 bases and J by 3 bases, leaving 9 bases between them.

The chain links TRBV6-4 to TRBJ1-2; no reliable D call. The CDR3 extends over 14 amino acids. The V and J ends lost 6 bases and 3 bases respectively, with 14 bases between them. Looked up from germline, CDR1 is MRHNA and CDR2 is SNTAGT. As DNA, the CDR3 is TGTGCCAGCAGGACCAACATGGGAGACTATGGCTACACCTTC. It yields the protein CASRTNMGDYGYTF.

This chain joins TRBV29-1 and TRBJ1-2; possible D gene TRBD1, 6 bases. The CDR3 covers 16 residues. Germline CDR1 SQVTM, CDR2 ANQGSEA. V lost 1 base to trimming and J lost 8 bases, with 23 bases between them. The CDR3 here is CSVEGIPGHHLVGYTF. Here the CDR3 DNA reads TGCAGCGTTGAAGGGATTCCGGGACATCATCTAGTCGGCTACACCTTC.

V is TRBV11-2 and J is TRBJ2-6; D gene uncertain. V lost 1 base to trimming and J lost 1 base, with 8 bases between them. The CDR3 has 16 amino acids. Germline V CDR1 and CDR2: SGHAT, FQNNGV. This CDR3 reads CASSLVRWSGANVLTF. Written as DNA, the CDR3 is TGTGCCAGCAGCTTAGTACGGTGGTCTGGGGCCAACGTCCTGACTTTC.

The V and J genes are TRBV2 and TRBJ2-5, with TRBD1 matching 11 bases. After removal of 4 bases from V and 5 bases from J, the junction contained 3 bases not matched to a gene. Germline CDR1 reads SNHLY; CDR2 reads FYNNEI. The CDR3 contains 14 residues. The CDR3 reads CASSVWTGGETQYF. CDR3 DNA: TGTGCCAGCAGTGTATGGACAGGGGGCGAGACCCAGTACTTC.

The V call is TRBV5-1, the J call TRBJ2-4; 10 nucleotides agree with TRBD1. The V segment lost 0 bases and the J segment 7 bases; nucleotides outside the gene matches: 1. Germline-derived CDR1 and CDR2 are SGHRS and YFSETQ. The CDR3 has 14 amino acids. The CDR3 reads CASSLEGQGNIQYF. CDR3 coding DNA: TGCGCCAGCAGCTTGGAGGGACAGGGGAACATTCAGTACTTC.